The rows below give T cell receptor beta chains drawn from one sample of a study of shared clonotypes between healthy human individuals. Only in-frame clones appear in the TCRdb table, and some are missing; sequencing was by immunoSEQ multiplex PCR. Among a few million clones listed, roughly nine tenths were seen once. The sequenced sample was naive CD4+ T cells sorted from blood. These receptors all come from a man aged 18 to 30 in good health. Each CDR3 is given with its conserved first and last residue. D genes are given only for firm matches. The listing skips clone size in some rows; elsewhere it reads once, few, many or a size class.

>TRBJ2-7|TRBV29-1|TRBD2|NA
CSVAPGLAGYEQYF
TGCAGCGTTGCCCCGGGACTAGCGGGGTACGAGCAGTACTTC
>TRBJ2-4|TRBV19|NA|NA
CASISVDKNIQYF
TGTGCCAGTATTTCGGTAGACAAAAACATTCAGTACTTC
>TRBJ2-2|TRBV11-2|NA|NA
CASSSGTSNTGELFF
TGTGCCAGCAGCTCCGGGACTTCCAACACCGGGGAGCTGTTTTTT
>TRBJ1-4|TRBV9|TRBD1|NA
CASGRDRGETGSEKLFF
TGTGCCAGCGGCCGGGACAGGGGGGAAACTGGAAGTGAAAAACTGTTTTTT
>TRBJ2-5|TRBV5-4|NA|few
CASSGGALTRGETQYF
TGTGCCAGCAGCGGGGGGGCGTTAACCAGGGGAGAGACCCAGTACTTC
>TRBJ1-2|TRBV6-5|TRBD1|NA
CASTPQGANYGYTF
TGTGCCAGCACCCCACAGGGGGCTAACTATGGCTACACCTTC
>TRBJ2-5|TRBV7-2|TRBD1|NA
CASSLDGTGQWETQYF
TGTGCCAGCAGCTTAGATGGGACAGGGCAGTGGGAGACCCAGTACTTC
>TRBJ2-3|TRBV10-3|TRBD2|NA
CATLAGVTDTQYF
TGTGCCACTTTAGCGGGAGTAACAGATACGCAGTATTTT
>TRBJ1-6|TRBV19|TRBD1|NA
CASSRDRDNSPLHF
TGTGCCAGTAGTCGGGACAGGGATAATTCACCCCTCCACTTT
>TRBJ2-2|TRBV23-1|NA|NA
CASSQGGQPNTGELFF
TGCGCCAGCAGTCAGGGGGGACAGCCGAACACCGGGGAGCTGTTTTTT
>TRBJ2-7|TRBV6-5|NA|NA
CASSYSTPSLSYEQYF
TGTGCCAGCAGTTACTCGACTCCATCGCTCTCCTACGAGCAGTACTTC
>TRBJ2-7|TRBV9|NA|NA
CASSVEPNLYEQYF
TGTGCCAGCAGCGTAGAACCCAACCTCTACGAGCAGTACTTC
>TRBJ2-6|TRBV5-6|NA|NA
CASSLPGAASGANVLTF
TGTGCCAGCAGCTTGCCGGGGGCGGCTTCTGGGGCCAACGTCCTGACTTTC
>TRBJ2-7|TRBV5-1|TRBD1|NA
CATKLGTEVTQQYF
TGCGCCACCAAACTCGGGACAGAAGTTACGCAGCAGTACTTC
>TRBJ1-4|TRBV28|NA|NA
CASSFRGPNEKLFF
TGTGCCAGCAGCTTTCGGGGCCCTAATGAAAAACTGTTTTTT
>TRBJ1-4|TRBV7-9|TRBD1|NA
CASSFRQGADEKLFF
TGTGCCAGCAGCTTCCGACAGGGGGCGGATGAAAAACTGTTTTTT
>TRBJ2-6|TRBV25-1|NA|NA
CASSPSSGANVLTF
TGTGCCAGCAGCCCCTCGTCTGGGGCCAACGTCCTGACTTTC
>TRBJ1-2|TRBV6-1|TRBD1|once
CASSDRDRGPANYGYTF
TGTGCCAGCAGTGATAGGGACAGGGGGCCTGCTAACTATGGCTACACCTTC
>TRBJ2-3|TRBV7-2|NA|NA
CASSYGSDTQYF
TGTGCCAGCAGCTATGGATCGGATACGCAGTATTTT
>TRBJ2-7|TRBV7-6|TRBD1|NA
CASSLVRTGGYEQYF
TGTGCCAGCAGCTTAGTAAGGACAGGGGGCTACGAGCAGTACTTC
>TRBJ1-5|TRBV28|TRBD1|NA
CASSSYPPGQRNQPQHF
TGTGCCAGCAGTTCTTATCCCCCGGGACAGAGGAATCAGCCCCAGCATTTT
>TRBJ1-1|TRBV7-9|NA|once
CASSLQGRNTEAFF
TGTGCCAGCAGCTTACAGGGGAGAAACACTGAAGCTTTCTTT
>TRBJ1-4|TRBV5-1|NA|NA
CASSLGRAFDEKLFF
TGCGCCAGCAGCTTGGGTCGGGCATTCGATGAAAAACTGTTTTTT
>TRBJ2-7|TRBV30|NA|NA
CAWSTGLRSYEQYF
TGTGCCTGGAGCACGGGGTTAAGATCCTACGAGCAGTACTTC
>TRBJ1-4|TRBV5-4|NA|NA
CASSLQGQLFNEKLFF
TGTGCCAGCAGCTTACAGGGCCAGCTTTTTAATGAAAAACTGTTTTTT
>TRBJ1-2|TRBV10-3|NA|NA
CAISDLGTSRGYTF
TGTGCCATCAGTGACCTAGGGACGTCGCGAGGCTACACCTTC